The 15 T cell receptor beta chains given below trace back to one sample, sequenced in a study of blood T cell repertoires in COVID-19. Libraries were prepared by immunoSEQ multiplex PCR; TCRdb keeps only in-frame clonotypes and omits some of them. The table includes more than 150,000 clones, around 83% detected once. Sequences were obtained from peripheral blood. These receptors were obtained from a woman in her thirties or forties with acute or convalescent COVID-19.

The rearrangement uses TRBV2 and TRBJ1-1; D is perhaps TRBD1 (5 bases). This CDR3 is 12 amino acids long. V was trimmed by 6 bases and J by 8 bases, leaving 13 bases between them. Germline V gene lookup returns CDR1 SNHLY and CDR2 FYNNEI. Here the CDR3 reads CASSKTGVEAFF. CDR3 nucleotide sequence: TGTGCCAGCAGCAAGACGGGGGTAGAAGCTTTCTTT. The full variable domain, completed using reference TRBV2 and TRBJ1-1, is EPEVTQTPSHQVTQMGQEVILRCVPISNHLYFYWYRQILGQKVEFLVSFYNNEISEKSEIFDDQFSVERPDGSNFTLKIRSTKLEDSAMYFCASSKTGVEAFFGQGTRLTVV.

CDR3 DNA sequence: TGTGCCAGCAGCTTGATAGCGGGACCTGTGCCTTTCTCCTACGAGCAGTACTTC. This sequence encodes CASSLIAGPVPFSYEQYF. The chain employs TRBV5-6 and TRBJ2-7, with 8 bases that match TRBD2. Trimming at V came to 1 base and at J to 0 bases, leaving 12 bases not matched to a gene. CDR3 length equals 18 residues. Germline V lookup: CDR1 SGHDT, CDR2 YYEEEE.

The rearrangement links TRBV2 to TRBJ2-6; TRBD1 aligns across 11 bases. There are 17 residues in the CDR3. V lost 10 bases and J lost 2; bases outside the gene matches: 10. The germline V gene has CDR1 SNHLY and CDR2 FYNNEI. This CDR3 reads CATDERTGGPGANVLTF. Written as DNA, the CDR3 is TGTGCCACCGATGAGAGGACAGGGGGCCCTGGGGCCAACGTCCTGACTTTC.

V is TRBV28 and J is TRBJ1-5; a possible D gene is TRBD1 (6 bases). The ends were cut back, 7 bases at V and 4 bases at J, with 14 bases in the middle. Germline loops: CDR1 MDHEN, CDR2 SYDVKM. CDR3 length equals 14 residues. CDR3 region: CASTRGGGNQPQHF. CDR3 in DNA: TGTGCCAGCACCCGAGGGGGGGGAAATCAGCCCCAGCATTTT.

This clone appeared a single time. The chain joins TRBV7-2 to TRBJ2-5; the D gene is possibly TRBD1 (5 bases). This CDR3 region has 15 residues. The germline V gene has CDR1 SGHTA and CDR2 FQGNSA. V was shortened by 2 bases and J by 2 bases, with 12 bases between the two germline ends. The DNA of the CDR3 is TGTGCCAGCAGCTTAAAGGAAGCAGGGCAAGAGACCCAGTACTTC. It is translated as CASSLKEAGQETQYF.

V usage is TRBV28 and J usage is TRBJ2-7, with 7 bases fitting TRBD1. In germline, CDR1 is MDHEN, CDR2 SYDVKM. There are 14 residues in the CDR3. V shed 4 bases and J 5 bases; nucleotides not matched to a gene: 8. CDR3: CASSSPTGFNEQYF. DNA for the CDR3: TGTGCCAGCAGTTCCCCGACAGGGTTCAACGAGCAGTACTTC.

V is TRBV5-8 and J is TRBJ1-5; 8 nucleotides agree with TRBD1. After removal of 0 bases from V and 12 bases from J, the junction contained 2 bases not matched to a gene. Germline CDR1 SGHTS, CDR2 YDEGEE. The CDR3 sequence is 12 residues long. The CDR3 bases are TGTGCCAGCAGCTTGGGACAGGGGCTCCAGCATTTT. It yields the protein CASSLGQGLQHF.

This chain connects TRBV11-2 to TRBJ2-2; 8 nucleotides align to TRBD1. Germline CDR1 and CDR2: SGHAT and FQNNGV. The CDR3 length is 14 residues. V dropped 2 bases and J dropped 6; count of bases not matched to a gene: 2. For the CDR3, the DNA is TGTGCCAGCAGCTTACAGGGGGCGTCCGGGGAGCTGTTTTTT. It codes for CASSLQGASGELFF.

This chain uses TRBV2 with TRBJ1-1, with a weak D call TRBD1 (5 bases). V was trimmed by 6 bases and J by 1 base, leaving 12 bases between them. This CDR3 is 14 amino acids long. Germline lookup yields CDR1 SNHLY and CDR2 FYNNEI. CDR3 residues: CASSEQGGNTEAFF. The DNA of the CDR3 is TGTGCCAGCAGCGAGCAGGGCGGGAACACTGAAGCTTTCTTT.

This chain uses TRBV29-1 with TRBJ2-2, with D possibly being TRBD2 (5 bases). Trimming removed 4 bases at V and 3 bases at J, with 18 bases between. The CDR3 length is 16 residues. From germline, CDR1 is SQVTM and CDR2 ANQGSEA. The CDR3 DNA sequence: TGCAGCGTTGCCTTGCTGTGGGGAGAGGACACCGGGGAGCTGTTTTTT. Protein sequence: CSVALLWGEDTGELFF.

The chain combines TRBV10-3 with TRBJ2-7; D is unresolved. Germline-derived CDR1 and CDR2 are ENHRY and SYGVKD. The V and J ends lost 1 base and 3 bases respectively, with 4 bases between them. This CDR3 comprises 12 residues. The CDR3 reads CAISEYSYEQYF. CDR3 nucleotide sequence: TGTGCCATCAGTGAGTATAGCTACGAGCAGTACTTC.

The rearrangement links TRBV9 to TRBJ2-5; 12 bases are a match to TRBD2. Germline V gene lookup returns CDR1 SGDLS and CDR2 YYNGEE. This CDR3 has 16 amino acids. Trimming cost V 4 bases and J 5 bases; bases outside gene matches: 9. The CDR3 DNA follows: TGTGCCAGCAGCACCCGACTAGCGGGGGATCGGGAGACCCAGTACTTC. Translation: CASSTRLAGDRETQYF.

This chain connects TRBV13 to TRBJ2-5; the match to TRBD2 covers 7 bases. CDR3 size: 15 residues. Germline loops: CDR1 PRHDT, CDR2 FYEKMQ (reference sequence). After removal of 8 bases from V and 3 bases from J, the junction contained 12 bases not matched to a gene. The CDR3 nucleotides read TGTGCCAGCCAGTGGCGGGGAGGGATCGAAGAGACCCAGTACTTC. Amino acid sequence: CASQWRGGIEETQYF.

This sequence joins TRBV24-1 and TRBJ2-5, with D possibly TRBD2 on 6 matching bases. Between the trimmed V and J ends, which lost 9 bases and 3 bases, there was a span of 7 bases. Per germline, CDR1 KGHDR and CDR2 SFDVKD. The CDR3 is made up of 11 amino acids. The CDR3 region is CATGEEETQYF. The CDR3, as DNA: TGTGCCACCGGGGAGGAAGAGACCCAGTACTTC.

CDR3 loop: CASSTGQGYPEAFF. The CDR3 DNA reads as TGTGCCAGTAGTACCGGACAGGGGTACCCTGAAGCTTTCTTT. The chain employs TRBV19 and TRBJ1-1; 9 bases are a match to TRBD1. This CDR3 spans 14 amino acids. Germline CDR1 reads LNHDA; CDR2 reads SQIVND (reference sequence). Trimming at V came to 4 bases and at J to 6 bases, leaving 6 bases not matched to a gene. The complete variable domain, with remaining parts taken from reference TRBV19 and TRBJ1-1, reads DGGITQSPKYLFRKEGQNVTLSCEQNLNHDAMYWYRQDPGQGLRLIYYSQIVNDFQKGDIAEGYSVSREKKESFPLTVTSAQKNPTAFYLCASSTGQGYPEAFFGQGTRLTVV.